This entry lists 25 T cell receptor beta chains sequenced from one sample in a study of shared clonotypes between healthy human individuals. Some clones are missing from TCRdb's copy, which holds only in-frame ones; the method was immunoSEQ multiplex PCR. The sample holds about 120,000 clones, roughly 70% seen once. Specimen: memory CD8+ T cells sorted from blood. Subset given: CD45RO+ cells pooled with CCR7-negative TemRA cells. All receptors derive from a woman aged 25 to 39 in good health.

This chain joins TRBV28 and TRBJ2-7, with 9 bases lining up with TRBD1. The J segment lost 5 bases and the V segment lost 6 bases, leaving 8 bases of the junction unmatched. From germline, CDR1 is MDHEN and CDR2 SYDVKM. The CDR3 sequence is 14 residues long. CDR3 amino acids: CASRRDRVRDEQYF. CDR3 in DNA: TGTGCCAGCAGGCGGGACAGGGTCCGCGACGAGCAGTACTTC. The whole variable domain, remainder taken from reference TRBV28 and TRBJ2-7, is DVKVTQSSRYLVKRTGEKVFLECVQDMDHENMFWYRQDPGLGLRLIYFSYDVKMKEKGDIPEGYSVSREKKERFSLILESASTNQTSMYLCASRRDRVRDEQYFGPGTRLTVT.

The chain combines TRBV21-1 with TRBJ2-7. TRBV21-1 is a listed pseudogene. This CDR3 is 11 amino acids long. CDR3 loop: CASIRNYEQYF. For the CDR3, the DNA is TGTGCCAGCATCCGGAACTACGAGCAGTACTTC.

This sequence joins TRBV7-1 and TRBJ1-2; no reliable D call. TRBV7-1 is annotated as an ORF whose role is uncertain. The CDR3 is 15 amino acids. The V end was cut by 4 bases, the J end by 8 bases, with 20 bases between. The CDR3 sequence is CASSLTPPGSGGYTF. CDR3 nucleotides: TGTGCCAGCAGCTTGACTCCCCCGGGTTCGGGCGGCTACACCTTC.

The V and J genes are TRBV27 and TRBJ2-6, with no clear D. CDR1 and CDR2 from the germline V gene are MNHEY and SMNVEV (reference sequence). The CDR3 is made up of 16 amino acids. V gave up 5 bases and J gave up 2 bases, with 13 bases separating them. The CDR3 DNA reads TGTGCCAGCAGTCCCCTTTCGCCAGCTGGGGCCAACGTCCTGACTTTC. Its protein product is CASSPLSPAGANVLTF. Drawing the rest from reference TRBV27 and TRBJ2-6, the complete variable domain is EAQVTQNPRYLITVTGKKLTVTCSQNMNHEYMSWYRQDPGLGLRQIYYSMNVEVTDKGDVPEGYKVSRKEKRNFPLILESPSPNQTSLYFCASSPLSPAGANVLTFGAGSRLTVL.

This clone was seen only a few times. DNA for the CDR3: TGTGCCAGCAGTCCCCTCGGGACAGTGATAACTGAAGCTTTCTTT. It specifies CASSPLGTVITEAFF. This sequence joins TRBV6-8 and TRBJ1-1; 7 bases match TRBD1. The CDR3 runs to 15 residues. Germline CDR1 and CDR2: MNHGY and SAAAGT. V lost 5 bases and J lost 5; bases outside the gene matches: 11.

The chain joins TRBV15 to TRBJ2-1, with a possible D match to TRBD2 (5 bases). Germline assignment: CDR1 LNHNV and CDR2 YYDKDF (reference sequence). Trimming left V 1 base short and J 7 bases short, with 8 bases between. The CDR3 spans 13 residues. This chain's CDR3 is CATSRGRVNEQFF. The CDR3 DNA follows: TGTGCCACCAGCAGAGGGCGGGTAAATGAGCAGTTCTTC.

This clone was observed at least ten times. The chain recombines TRBV25-1 with TRBJ2-5; tentatively, D is TRBD1 (6 bases). Per germline, CDR1 MGHDK and CDR2 SYGVNS. Between the trimmed V and J ends, which lost 4 bases and 5 bases, there was a span of 14 bases. The CDR3 consists of 14 residues. The CDR3 here is CASSGNRVMETQYF. CDR3 sequence (DNA): TGTGCCAGCAGTGGAAACAGGGTGATGGAGACCCAGTACTTC.

V and J are TRBV7-9 and TRBJ2-1; 9 positions match TRBD1. The CDR3 length is 15 residues. The V gene end was trimmed by 5 bases and the J gene end by 8 bases; junction bases not matched to a gene: 10. CDR1 and CDR2 (germline): SEHNR, FQNEAQ (reference sequence). The CDR3 reads CASSQGQGRRDEQFF. The CDR3 DNA is TGTGCCAGCAGCCAAGGACAGGGGAGGAGGGATGAGCAGTTCTTC.

Within the sample, this clone is medium-sized (0.01 to 0.1%). The chain recombines TRBV6-4 with TRBJ1-2; 12 bases match TRBD1. The germline gives CDR1 MRHNA, CDR2 SNTAGT. This CDR3 spans 16 amino acids. The junction had 11 bases not matched to a gene; V was cut back by 6 bases and J by 6 bases. The CDR3 reads CASSRDPGQGADGYTF. For the CDR3, the DNA is TGTGCCAGCAGCCGCGACCCGGGACAGGGGGCAGATGGCTACACCTTC.

V is TRBV5-1 and J is TRBJ2-1; TRBD2 matches 10 bases. With V trimmed by 3 bases and J by 7 bases, 10 bases remained unmatched. Per the germline V gene, CDR1 is SGHRS and CDR2 is YFSETQ. The CDR3 covers 16 residues. CDR3 residues: CASSSLSGGAWNEQFF. CDR3 nucleotides: TGCGCCAGCAGCTCCTTAAGCGGGGGGGCTTGGAATGAGCAGTTCTTC.

This clone has only one observation. Only one base separates this from a far larger clonotype, so it likely reflects a read error. The sample carries other DNA sequences with the same CDR3. The chain uses TRBV6-5 and TRBJ2-2; perhaps TRBD2 as D (6 bases). Trimming took 5 bases from V and 3 from J, leaving 10 bases between them. The germline CDR1 and CDR2 sequences are MNHEY and SVGAGI. CDR3 length: 14 residues. CDR3: CASSELADTGELFF. In DNA form, the CDR3 reads TGTGCCAGCAGTGAATTAGCGGACACCGGGGAGCTGTTTTTT.

This clone occurred many times. V usage is TRBV27 and J usage is TRBJ1-2, with a weak D call TRBD1 (5 bases). The CDR3 runs 15 residues. V gave up 4 bases and J gave up 7 bases, with 19 bases separating them. Germline assignment: CDR1 MNHEY and CDR2 SMNVEV (reference sequence). The CDR3 protein is CASSWDGPLGSGYTF. CDR3 nucleotide sequence: TGTGCCAGCAGTTGGGACGGACCCCTGGGAAGTGGCTACACCTTC.

The chain carries TRBV6-1 and TRBJ2-2, with 9 bases identical to TRBD1. Germline V lookup: CDR1 MNHNS, CDR2 SASEGT. Trimming at V came to 3 bases and at J to 7 bases, leaving 9 bases not matched to a gene. The CDR3 runs 16 residues. DNA of the CDR3: TGTGCCAGCAGTGATTTGGGACAGGGAGCGGTCGGGGAGCTGTTTTTT. Its translation: CASSDLGQGAVGELFF.

V gene TRBV28 combines with J gene TRBJ2-7, with 14 bases that match TRBD2. Unmatched junction bases numbered 16, after V lost 5 bases and J lost 7 bases. The V gene's germline CDR1 is MDHEN and CDR2 SYDVKM. The CDR3 length is 18 residues. CDR3 coding DNA: TGTGCCAGCAGTGACGGTGGTTCGACTAGCGGGAGGGCCGGGGAGCAGTACTTC. It yields the protein CASSDGGSTSGRAGEQYF.

This clone was counted a single time. This chain uses TRBV29-1 with TRBJ2-1; TRBD2 matches at 9 bases. The CDR3 covers 15 residues. V shed 1 base and J 6 bases; nucleotides not matched to a gene: 7. CDR1 and CDR2 from the germline V gene are SQVTM and ANQGSEA. The DNA of the CDR3 is TGCAGCGTTGAAGGCGGGAGGGCCTCAGGCAATGAGCAGTTCTTC. It encodes CSVEGGRASGNEQFF.

This clone was recorded at least ten times. This chain uses TRBV7-8 with TRBJ2-7, with a tentative D call TRBD1 (6 bases). Trimming removed 1 base from V and 2 bases from J, with 9 bases in between. CDR3 size: 14 residues. Germline CDR1 is SGHVS and CDR2 is FQNEAQ. CDR3 sequence (DNA): TGTGCCAGCAGCTTAGGGACAGCCCCCTACGAGCAGTACTTC. This sequence encodes CASSLGTAPYEQYF.

The chain recombines TRBV27 with TRBJ2-5; 11 nucleotides line up with TRBD2. The CDR3 runs to 16 residues. Germline CDR1 is MNHEY and CDR2 is SMNVEV (reference sequence). Losses at the gene ends were 2 bases for V and 7 bases for J; bases not matched to a gene: 9. This CDR3 reads CASSLNPSSGRGTQYF. The DNA of the CDR3 is TGTGCCAGCAGTTTAAACCCGAGTAGCGGGAGGGGGACCCAGTACTTC.

The chain carries TRBV5-1 and TRBJ1-2; D may be TRBD1 (6 bases). Germline V lookup: CDR1 SGHRS, CDR2 YFSETQ. The length of the CDR3 is 15 residues. V was pared by 4 bases and J by 2 bases, with 15 bases between. This chain's CDR3 is CASSPGQNKNYGYTF. In DNA form, the CDR3 reads TGCGCCAGCAGCCCCGGACAGAACAAAAACTATGGCTACACCTTC.

The chain carries TRBV5-1 and TRBJ1-3; 7 bases are a match to TRBD1. This CDR3 has 17 amino acids. Per germline, CDR1 SGHRS and CDR2 YFSETQ. The J segment lost 0 bases and the V segment lost 0 bases, leaving 6 bases of the junction unmatched. The CDR3 DNA reads as TGCGCCAGCAGCTTGGAAACGGACAGGAGCTCTGGAAACACCATATATTTT. It yields the protein CASSLETDRSSGNTIYF.

The chain recombines TRBV5-1 with TRBJ2-7, with 7 positions matching TRBD2. There are 15 residues in the CDR3. Germline CDR1 and CDR2: SGHRS and YFSETQ. J lost 3 bases, V lost 4 bases, and 10 bases had no gene match. CDR3 nucleotides: TGCGCCAGCAGCCCCCATCGGCGCGGGAGCTACGAGCAGTACTTC. Protein: CASSPHRRGSYEQYF.

V is TRBV2 and J is TRBJ1-1, with D perhaps TRBD1 (6 bases). In germline, CDR1 is SNHLY, CDR2 FYNNEI. V was shortened by 6 bases and J by 0 bases, with 11 bases between the two germline ends. CDR3 size: 14 residues. CDR3 residues: CASRRTDLNTEAFF. CDR3 coding DNA: TGTGCCAGCAGGAGGACAGACCTGAACACTGAAGCTTTCTTT.

This clone has a handful of counts. The rearrangement links TRBV2 to TRBJ2-1; 8 bases map to TRBD2. The V segment lost 6 bases and the J segment 2 bases; nucleotides outside the gene matches: 6. This CDR3 is built from 15 residues. Germline V gene sequence: CDR1 SNHLY, CDR2 FYNNEI. CDR3 in amino acids: CASRAAGEPYNEQFF. The CDR3 DNA is TGTGCCAGCAGGGCAGCGGGAGAACCCTACAATGAGCAGTTCTTC.

The chain combines TRBV6-6 with TRBJ1-1; D gene uncertain. Per germline, CDR1 MNHNY and CDR2 SVGAGI (reference sequence). The CDR3 runs to 14 residues. V lost 6 bases and J lost 2, with 13 bases in between. This CDR3 reads CASSSDYLNTEAFF. CDR3 DNA sequence: TGTGCCAGCAGCTCCGACTATCTCAACACTGAAGCTTTCTTT.

The chain employs TRBV7-6 and TRBJ2-1; a weak D match, TRBD1 (5 bases). The CDR3 contains 16 residues. CDR1 and CDR2 (germline): SGHVS, FNYEAQ. Deletions cut 1 base from V and 4 bases from J, with 14 bases between. The CDR3, as DNA: TGTGCCAGCAGCTTAGAGGGGTCTACCCGATACAATGAGCAGTTCTTC. Residues: CASSLEGSTRYNEQFF.

This chain joins TRBV27 and TRBJ2-5; TRBD2 matches 10 bases. CDR3 length: 15 amino acids. CDR1 is MNHEY, CDR2 SMNVEV, per germline (reference sequence). The trim removed 6 bases at V and 2 bases at J, leaving 6 bases unmatched. CDR3 protein: CASRRAGGGQETQYF. CDR3 nucleotides: TGTGCCAGCAGGAGAGCGGGAGGGGGACAAGAGACCCAGTACTTC.